This TCR beta chain was captured in a study of CD8 T cells in Susac syndrome. Random hexamers were used to reverse transcribe an amount of about 0.45 to 1 ug RNA. Across 54 Vbeta and 13 Jbeta, immunoSEQ multiplex PCR amplified TCR beta CDR3. TCRdb re-called the immunoSEQ multiplex PCR reads with MiXCR, one entry per CDR3 protein. The sample holds roughly 200,000 distinct CDR3 sequences; approximately 94% are singletons and the top ten take approximately 0.11%. Germline-derived CDR1 and CDR2 are SEHNR and FQNEAQ (reference sequence). V was trimmed by 5 bases and J by 8 bases, leaving 19 bases between them. This CDR3 comprises 15 residues.

The specimen was CD4+ T cells from PBMCs. The sequence was obtained from a human donor with Susac syndrome. This chain uses TRBV7-9 with TRBJ2-4; D gene unclear. The CDR3 spells CASSPTDRDVDIQYF. The DNA for the CDR3 is TGTGCCAGCAGCCCAACGGACCGCGACGTGGACATTCAGTACTTC.